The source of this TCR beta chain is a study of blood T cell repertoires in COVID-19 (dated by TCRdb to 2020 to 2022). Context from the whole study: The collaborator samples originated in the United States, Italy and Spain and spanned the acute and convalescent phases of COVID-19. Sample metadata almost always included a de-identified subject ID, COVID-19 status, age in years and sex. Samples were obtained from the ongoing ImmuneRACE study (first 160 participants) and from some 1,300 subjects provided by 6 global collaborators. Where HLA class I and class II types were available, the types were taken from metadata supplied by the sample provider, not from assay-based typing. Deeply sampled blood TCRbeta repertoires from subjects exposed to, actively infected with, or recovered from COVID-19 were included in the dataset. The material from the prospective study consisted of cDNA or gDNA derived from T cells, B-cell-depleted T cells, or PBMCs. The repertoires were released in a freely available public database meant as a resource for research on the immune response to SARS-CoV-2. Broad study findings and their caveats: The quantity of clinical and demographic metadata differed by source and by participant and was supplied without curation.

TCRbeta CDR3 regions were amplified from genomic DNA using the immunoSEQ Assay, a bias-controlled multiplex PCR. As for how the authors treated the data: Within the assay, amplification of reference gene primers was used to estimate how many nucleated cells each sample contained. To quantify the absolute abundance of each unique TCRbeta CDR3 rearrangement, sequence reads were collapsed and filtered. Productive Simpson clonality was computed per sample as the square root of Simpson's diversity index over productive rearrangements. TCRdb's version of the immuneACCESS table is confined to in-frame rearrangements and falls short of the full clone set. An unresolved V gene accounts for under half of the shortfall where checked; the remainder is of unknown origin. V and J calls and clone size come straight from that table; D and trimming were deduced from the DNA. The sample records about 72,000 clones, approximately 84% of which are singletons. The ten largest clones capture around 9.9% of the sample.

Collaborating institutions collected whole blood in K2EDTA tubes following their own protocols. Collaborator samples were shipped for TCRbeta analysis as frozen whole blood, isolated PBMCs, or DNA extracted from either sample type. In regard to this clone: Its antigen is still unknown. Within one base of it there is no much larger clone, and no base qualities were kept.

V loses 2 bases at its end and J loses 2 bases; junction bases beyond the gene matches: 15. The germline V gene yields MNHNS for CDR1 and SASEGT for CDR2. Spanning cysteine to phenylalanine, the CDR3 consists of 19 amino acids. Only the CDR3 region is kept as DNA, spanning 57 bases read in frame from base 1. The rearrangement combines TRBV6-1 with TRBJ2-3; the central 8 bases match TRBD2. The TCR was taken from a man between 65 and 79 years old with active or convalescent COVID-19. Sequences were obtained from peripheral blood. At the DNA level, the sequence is TGTGCCAGCAGTGAATGGCTAGCGGGCCTTTCTACTTCCACAGATACGCAGTATTTT. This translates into CASSEWLAGLSTSTDTQYF.